The sequence of this T cell receptor beta chain was determined in a study of T cell responses to AZD1222 COVID-19 vaccine. Data came from immunoSEQ multiplex PCR; TCRdb stores just in-frame clones and leaves some out. Among about 76,000 clones, over 60% were seen once, and the ten largest hold roughly a quarter. Between the trimmed V and J ends, which lost 1 base and 12 bases, there was a span of 13 bases. CDR1 and CDR2 from the germline V gene are SGHDN and FVKESK. This CDR3 spans 13 amino acids. The receptor was derived from an adult who received the MenACWY meningococcal vaccine as a control. Sequences were derived from peripheral blood, sampled 28 days after the second dose of the MenACWY control vaccine. The chain is built from TRBV14 and TRBJ2-1; D perhaps matches TRBD2 (6 bases). The CDR3 is CASSQAGGASQFF. The DNA for the CDR3 is TGTGCCAGCAGCCAAGCAGGCGGGGCGTCGCAGTTCTTC.